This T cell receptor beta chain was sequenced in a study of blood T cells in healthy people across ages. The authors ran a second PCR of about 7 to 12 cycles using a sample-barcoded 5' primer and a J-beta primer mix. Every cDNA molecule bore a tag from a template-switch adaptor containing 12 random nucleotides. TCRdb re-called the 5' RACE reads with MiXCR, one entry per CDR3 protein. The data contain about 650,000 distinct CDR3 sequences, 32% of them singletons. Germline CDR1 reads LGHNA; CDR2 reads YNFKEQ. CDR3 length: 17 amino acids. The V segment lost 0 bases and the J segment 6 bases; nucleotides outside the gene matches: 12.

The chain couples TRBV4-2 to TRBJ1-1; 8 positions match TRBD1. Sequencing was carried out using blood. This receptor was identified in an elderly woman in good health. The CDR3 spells CASSQEGTGSPSAEAFF. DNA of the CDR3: TGTGCCAGCAGCCAAGAAGGGACAGGATCCCCAAGCGCTGAAGCTTTCTTT.